Listed here are 17 T cell receptor beta chains from one sample, sequenced in a study of shared clonotypes between healthy human individuals. The protocol was immunoSEQ multiplex PCR, while the TCRdb copy is restricted to in-frame clones and leaves out a portion. The sample yields some 2,100,000 clones, under 97% seen once. The sample consisted of naive CD4+ T cells sorted from blood. This sample's subset: CD45RA+ positively selected. These receptors all stem from a man aged 18 to 30 in good health.

This clone was seen only once. The chain couples TRBV15 to TRBJ2-5, with TRBD2 matching over 9 bases. Germline lookup yields CDR1 LNHNV and CDR2 YYDKDF (reference sequence). The V segment lost 3 bases and the J segment 3 bases; nucleotides outside the gene matches: 2. The CDR3 spans 14 residues. CDR3 amino acids: CATSRTSGKETQYF. CDR3 DNA: TGTGCCACCAGCAGGACTAGCGGAAAAGAGACCCAGTACTTC.

The CDR3 DNA sequence: TGTGCCAGCAGTCCCCGTATAGGTGATAATGAGCAGTTCTTC. It is translated as CASSPRIGDNEQFF. This chain joins TRBV6-6 and TRBJ2-1; D gene unclear. The CDR3 contains 14 residues. V lost 5 bases to trimming and J lost 7 bases, with 15 bases between them. CDR1 is MNHNY and CDR2 is SVGAGI in the germline V gene (reference sequence).

The rearrangement links TRBV7-9 to TRBJ2-7; 9 bases match TRBD1. The CDR3 consists of 15 residues. In germline, CDR1 is SEHNR, CDR2 FQNEAQ (reference sequence). Germline trimming cut 5 bases from V and 3 bases from J; bases unmatched to any gene: 8. The DNA of the CDR3 is TGTGCCAGCAGCCCCGGGGACAGGGTTTTCTACGAGCAGTACTTC. This encodes CASSPGDRVFYEQYF.

The chain couples TRBV6-1 to TRBJ1-3, with D perhaps TRBD1 (6 bases). Trimming shortened V by 4 bases and J by 3 bases, and 13 bases separated the two germline ends. Germline CDR1 reads MNHNS; CDR2 reads SASEGT. CDR3 length: 15 residues. The CDR3 loop reads CASSVVDSHGNTIYF. The CDR3 DNA follows: TGTGCCAGCAGTGTCGTGGACAGTCATGGAAACACCATATATTTT.

The V and J genes are TRBV5-1 and TRBJ1-4, with 10 bases matching TRBD1. CDR3 length: 15 residues. Germline V gene sequence: CDR1 SGHRS, CDR2 YFSETQ. J was trimmed by 8 bases and V by 4 bases; bases with no gene match: 8. CDR3 coding DNA: TGCGCCAGCAGCACGGACAGGGGGGCCGGGGAAAAACTGTTTTTT. As protein: CASSTDRGAGEKLFF.

A single count supports this clone. This sequence joins TRBV18 and TRBJ2-3; D not certain. Per germline, CDR1 KGHSH and CDR2 LQKENI. CDR3 length equals 17 residues. V dropped 0 bases and J dropped 1 base, with 14 bases sitting between them. CDR3: CASSPPRSKLGTDTQYF. DNA of the CDR3: TGTGCCAGCTCACCACCTCGGTCTAAGTTGGGCACAGATACGCAGTATTTT. The full variable domain, completed using reference TRBV18 and TRBJ2-3, is NAGVMQNPRHLVRRRGQEARLRCSPMKGHSHVYWYRQLPEEGLKFMVYLQKENIIDESGMPKERFSAEFPKEGPSILRIQQVVRGDSAAYFCASSPPRSKLGTDTQYFGPGTRLTVL.

This chain links TRBV30 with TRBJ1-4; D is possibly TRBD1 (5 bases). Germline V CDR1 and CDR2: GTSNPN, SVGIG (reference sequence). V was clipped by 1 base and J by 7 bases, with 19 bases between them. The length of the CDR3 is 16 residues. The CDR3 nucleotides read TGTGCCTGGAGTGGTGCGCGGGGGATGATAGGTGAAAAACTGTTTTTT. Amino acid sequence: CAWSGARGMIGEKLFF.

In regard to this clone: The sample contains more than one DNA sequence encoding this CDR3. The chain has TRBV30 and TRBJ2-1; a possible D gene is TRBD1 (7 bases). The CDR3 spans 12 residues. Trimming shortened V by 4 bases and J by 4 bases, and 8 bases separated the two germline ends. CDR1 GTSNPN and CDR2 SVGIG come from the germline V gene (reference sequence). The CDR3 sequence: CAWTGGYNEQFF. The CDR3 DNA follows: TGTGCCTGGACAGGGGGGTACAATGAGCAGTTCTTC.

V gene TRBV6-5 combines with J gene TRBJ1-5; 7 bases are a match to TRBD1. Trimming at V came to 4 bases and at J to 6 bases, leaving 12 bases not matched to a gene. This CDR3 region has 16 residues. Per germline, CDR1 MNHEY and CDR2 SVGAGI. The CDR3 DNA follows: TGTGCCAGCAGTTCCCACACAGGGGCTCTCGGTCAGCCCCAGCATTTT. Amino acid sequence: CASSSHTGALGQPQHF.

This chain uses TRBV9 with TRBJ2-1; D is unresolved. There are 16 residues in the CDR3. Germline CDR1 SGDLS, CDR2 YYNGEE. Trimming pared 3 bases from V and 8 bases from J, leaving 21 bases between. Here the CDR3 reads CASSARPVERWDEQFF. CDR3 nucleotide sequence: TGTGCCAGCAGCGCGAGGCCGGTAGAGAGGTGGGATGAGCAGTTCTTC. The complete variable domain, with remaining parts taken from reference TRBV9 and TRBJ2-1, reads DSGVTQTPKHLITATGQRVTLRCSPRSGDLSVYWYQQSLDQGLQFLIQYYNGEERAKGNILERFSAQQFPDLHSELNLSSLELGDSALYFCASSARPVERWDEQFFGPGTRLTVL.

The rearrangement links TRBV9 to TRBJ1-2; no clear D. The CDR3 is 13 amino acids. Between the trimmed V and J ends, which lost 2 bases and 8 bases, there was a span of 13 bases. CDR1 SGDLS and CDR2 YYNGEE come from the germline V gene. CDR3 DNA sequence: TGTGCCAGCAGCGTTGACCCGAGAGGGGGCTACACCTTC. Translating gives CASSVDPRGGYTF.

The gene calls are TRBV25-1 and TRBJ2-3; the match to TRBD2 covers 7 bases. From germline, CDR1 is MGHDK and CDR2 SYGVNS. The CDR3 has 16 amino acids. J was trimmed by 4 bases and V by 2 bases; bases with no gene match: 9. CDR3 amino acids: CASSERLALVADTQYF. CDR3 in DNA: TGTGCCAGCAGTGAACGACTAGCTCTCGTCGCAGATACGCAGTATTTT. The full variable domain, completed using reference TRBV25-1 and TRBJ2-3, is EADIYQTPRYLVIGTGKKITLECSQTMGHDKMYWYQQDPGMELHLIHYSYGVNSTEKGDLSSESTVSRIRTEHFPLTLESARPSHTSQYLCASSERLALVADTQYFGPGTRLTVL.

The V call is TRBV4-3, the J call TRBJ1-5; no clear D. The ends were cut back, 1 base at V and 10 bases at J, with 11 bases in the middle. CDR3 length equals 13 residues. Looked up from germline, CDR1 is LGHNA and CDR2 is YSLEER. The DNA of the CDR3 is TGCGCCAGCAGCCAAGGGCGGGTCATTCCCCAGCATTTT. Its translation is CASSQGRVIPQHF.

On this clone: The sample holds other DNA sequences that translate to the same CDR3. The chain has TRBV6-1 and TRBJ2-2; TRBD1 matches 10 bases. Germline V lookup: CDR1 MNHNS, CDR2 SASEGT. V shed 6 bases, J shed 6 bases, and the junction held 4 bases outside the gene matches. The length of the CDR3 is 14 residues. The CDR3: CASRSGTGAGELFF. In DNA, the CDR3 is TGTGCCAGCAGGTCCGGGACAGGGGCCGGGGAGCTGTTTTTT.

The V and J genes are TRBV28 and TRBJ1-2; 7 nucleotides match TRBD1. This CDR3 contains 14 residues. Trimming cost V 0 bases and J 4 bases; bases outside gene matches: 2. The germline V gene encodes CDR1 MDHEN and CDR2 SYDVKM. CDR3 in amino acids: CASSLWRDSYGYTF. Here the CDR3 DNA reads TGTGCCAGCAGTTTATGGAGGGACAGCTATGGCTACACCTTC.

CDR3 in DNA: TGTGCCAGCAGTTACACAGGGTTGAACACTGAAGCTTTCTTT. Translating gives CASSYTGLNTEAFF. The chain uses TRBV6-6 and TRBJ1-1; a possible D gene is TRBD1 (6 bases). CDR3 length: 14 residues. The ends were cut back, 2 bases at V and 0 bases at J, with 7 bases in the middle. Germline loops: CDR1 MNHNY, CDR2 SVGAGI (reference sequence).

V and J are TRBV18 and TRBJ2-5; D uncertain. Germline assignment: CDR1 KGHSH and CDR2 LQKENI. Trimming took 8 bases from V and 1 from J, leaving 11 bases between them. The CDR3 is made up of 13 amino acids. In nucleotides, the CDR3 is TGTGCCAGCCGACCGGGCCTCCAAGAGACCCAGTACTTC. It specifies CASRPGLQETQYF.